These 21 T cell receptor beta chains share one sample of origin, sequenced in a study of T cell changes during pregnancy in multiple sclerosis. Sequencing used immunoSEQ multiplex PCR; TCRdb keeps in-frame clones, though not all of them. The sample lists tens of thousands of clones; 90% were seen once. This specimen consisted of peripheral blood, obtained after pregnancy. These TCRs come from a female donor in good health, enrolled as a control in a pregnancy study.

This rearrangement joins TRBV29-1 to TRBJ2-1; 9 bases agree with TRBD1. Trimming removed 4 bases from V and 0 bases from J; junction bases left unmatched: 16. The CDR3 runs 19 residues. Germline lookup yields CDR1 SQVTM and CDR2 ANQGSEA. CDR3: CSVGSGQGLSVNSYNEQFF. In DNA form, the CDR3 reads TGCAGCGTTGGCTCTGGACAGGGGCTAAGTGTAAACTCCTACAATGAGCAGTTCTTC.

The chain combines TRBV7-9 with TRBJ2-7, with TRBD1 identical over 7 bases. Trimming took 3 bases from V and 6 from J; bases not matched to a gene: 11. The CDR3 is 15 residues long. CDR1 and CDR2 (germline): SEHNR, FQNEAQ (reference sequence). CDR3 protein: CASSLGDRASGEQYF. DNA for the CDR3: TGTGCCAGCAGCTTGGGCGACAGGGCCTCGGGCGAGCAGTACTTC.

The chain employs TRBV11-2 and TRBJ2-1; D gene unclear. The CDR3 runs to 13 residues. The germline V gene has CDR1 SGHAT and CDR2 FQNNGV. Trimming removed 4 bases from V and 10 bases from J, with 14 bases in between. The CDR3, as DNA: TGTGCCAGCAGCTATACAGATACAGAGGAGCAGTTCTTC. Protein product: CASSYTDTEEQFF.

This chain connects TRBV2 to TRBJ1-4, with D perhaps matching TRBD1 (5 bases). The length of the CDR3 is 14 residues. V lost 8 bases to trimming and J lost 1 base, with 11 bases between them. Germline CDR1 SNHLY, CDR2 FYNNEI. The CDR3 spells CASGRRGTNEKLFF. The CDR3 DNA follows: TGTGCCAGCGGGCGAAGGGGAACTAATGAAAAACTGTTTTTT. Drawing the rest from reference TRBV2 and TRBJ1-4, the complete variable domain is EPEVTQTPSHQVTQMGQEVILRCVPISNHLYFYWYRQILGQKVEFLVSFYNNEISEKSEIFDDQFSVERPDGSNFTLKIRSTKLEDSAMYFCASGRRGTNEKLFFGSGTQLSVL.

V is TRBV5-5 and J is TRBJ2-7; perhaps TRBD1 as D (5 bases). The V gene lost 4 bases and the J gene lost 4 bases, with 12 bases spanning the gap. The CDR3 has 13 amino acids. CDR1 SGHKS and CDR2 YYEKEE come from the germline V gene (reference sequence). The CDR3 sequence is CASSRPGFYEQYF. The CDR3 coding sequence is TGTGCCAGCAGCCGCCCAGGGTTTTACGAGCAGTACTTC.

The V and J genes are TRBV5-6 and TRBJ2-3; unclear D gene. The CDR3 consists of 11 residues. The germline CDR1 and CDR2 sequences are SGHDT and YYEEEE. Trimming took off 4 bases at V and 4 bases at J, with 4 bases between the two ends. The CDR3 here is CASSLSDTQYF. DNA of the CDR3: TGTGCCAGCAGCCTCTCAGATACGCAGTATTTT.

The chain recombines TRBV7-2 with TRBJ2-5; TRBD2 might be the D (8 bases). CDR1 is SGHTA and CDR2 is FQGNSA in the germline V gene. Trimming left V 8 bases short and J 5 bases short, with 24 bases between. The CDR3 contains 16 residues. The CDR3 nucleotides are TGTGCCAGCTCCCAGGGGGTAGCGGGATGGGGGGAGACCCAGTACTTC. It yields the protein CASSQGVAGWGETQYF.

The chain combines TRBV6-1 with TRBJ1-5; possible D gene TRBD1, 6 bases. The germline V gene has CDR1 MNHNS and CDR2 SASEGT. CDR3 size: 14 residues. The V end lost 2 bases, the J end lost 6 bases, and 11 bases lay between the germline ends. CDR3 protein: CASSERTVTQPQHF. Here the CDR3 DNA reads TGTGCCAGCAGTGAACGGACAGTTACTCAGCCCCAGCATTTT.

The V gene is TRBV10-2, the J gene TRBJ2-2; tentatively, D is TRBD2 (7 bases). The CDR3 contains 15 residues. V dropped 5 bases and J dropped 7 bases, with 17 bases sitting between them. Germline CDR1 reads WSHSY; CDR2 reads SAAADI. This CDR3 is CASSYRGAGGGELFF. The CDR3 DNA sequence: TGCGCCAGCAGTTATCGGGGGGCCGGGGGCGGGGAGCTGTTTTTT.

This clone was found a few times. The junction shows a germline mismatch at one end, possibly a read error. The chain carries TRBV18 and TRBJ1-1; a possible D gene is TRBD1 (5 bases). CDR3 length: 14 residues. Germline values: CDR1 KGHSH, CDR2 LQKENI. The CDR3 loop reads CASSPQTVNTEAFF. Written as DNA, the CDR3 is TGTGCCAGCTCACCACAGACAGTGAATACTGAAGCTTTCTTT.

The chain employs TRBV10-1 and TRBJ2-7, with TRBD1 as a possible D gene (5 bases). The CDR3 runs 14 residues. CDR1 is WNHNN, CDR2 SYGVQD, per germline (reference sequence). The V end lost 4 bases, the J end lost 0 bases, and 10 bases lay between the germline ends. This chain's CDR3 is CASSVPGLSYEQYF. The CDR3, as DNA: TGCGCCAGCAGTGTCCCAGGGCTCTCCTACGAGCAGTACTTC.

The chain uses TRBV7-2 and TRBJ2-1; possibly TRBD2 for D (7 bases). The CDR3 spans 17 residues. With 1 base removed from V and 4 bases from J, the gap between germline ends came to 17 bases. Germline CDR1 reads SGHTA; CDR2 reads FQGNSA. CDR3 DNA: TGTGCCAGCAGCTTAGGGGGTGGGGGGGGCGCTTACAATGAGCAGTTCTTC. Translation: CASSLGGGGGAYNEQFF.

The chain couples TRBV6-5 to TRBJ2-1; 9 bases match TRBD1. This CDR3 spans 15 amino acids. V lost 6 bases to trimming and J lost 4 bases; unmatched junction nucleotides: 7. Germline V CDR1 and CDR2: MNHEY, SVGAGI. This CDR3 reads CASSSGQGFYNEQFF. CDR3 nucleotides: TGTGCCAGCAGCTCTGGACAGGGGTTTTACAATGAGCAGTTCTTC.

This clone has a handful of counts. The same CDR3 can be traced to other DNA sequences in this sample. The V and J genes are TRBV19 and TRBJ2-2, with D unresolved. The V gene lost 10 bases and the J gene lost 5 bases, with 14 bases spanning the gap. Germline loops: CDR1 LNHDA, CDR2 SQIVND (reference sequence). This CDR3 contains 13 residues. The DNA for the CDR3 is TGTGCCATCCAGACGGGTGGAACCGGGGAGCTGTTTTTT. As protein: CAIQTGGTGELFF.

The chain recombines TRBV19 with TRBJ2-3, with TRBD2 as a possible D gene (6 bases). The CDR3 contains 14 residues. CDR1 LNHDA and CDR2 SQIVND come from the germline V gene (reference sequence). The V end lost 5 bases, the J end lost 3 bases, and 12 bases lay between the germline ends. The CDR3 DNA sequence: TGTGCCAGTAGTGGGGGGATCGGGACAGATACGCAGTATTTT. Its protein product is CASSGGIGTDTQYF.

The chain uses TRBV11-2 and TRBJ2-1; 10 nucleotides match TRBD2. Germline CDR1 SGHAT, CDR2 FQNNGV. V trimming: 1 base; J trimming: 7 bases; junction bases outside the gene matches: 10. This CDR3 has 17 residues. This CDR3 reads CASSLALGLAYGNEQFF. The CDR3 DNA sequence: TGTGCCAGCAGCTTAGCCCTGGGACTAGCGTACGGGAATGAGCAGTTCTTC.

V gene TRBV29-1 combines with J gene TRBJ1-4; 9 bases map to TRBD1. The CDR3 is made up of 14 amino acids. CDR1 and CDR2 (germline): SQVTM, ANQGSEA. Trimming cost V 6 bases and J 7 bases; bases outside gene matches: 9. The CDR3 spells CSVRDRVEGEKLFF. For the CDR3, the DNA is TGCAGCGTGCGGGACAGGGTTGAAGGTGAAAAACTGTTTTTT.

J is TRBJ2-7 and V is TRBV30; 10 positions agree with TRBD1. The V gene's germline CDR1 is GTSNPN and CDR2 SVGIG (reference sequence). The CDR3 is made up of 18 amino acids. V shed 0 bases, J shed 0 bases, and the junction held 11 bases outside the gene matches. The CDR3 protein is CAWSVRVGTGATSYEQYF. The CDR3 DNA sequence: TGTGCCTGGAGTGTACGGGTGGGGACAGGGGCTACCTCCTACGAGCAGTACTTC.

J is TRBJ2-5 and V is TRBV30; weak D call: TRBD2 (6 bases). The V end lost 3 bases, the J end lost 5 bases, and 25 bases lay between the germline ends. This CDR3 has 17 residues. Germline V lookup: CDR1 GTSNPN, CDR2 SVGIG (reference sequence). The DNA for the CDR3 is TGTGCCTGGAGGACCGCAGTAGGGCTAGCGTTGGGGGAGACCCAGTACTTC. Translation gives CAWRTAVGLALGETQYF.

In DNA form, the CDR3 reads TGTGCCAGCAGCGTACTAGCGGGAGGGCCGAGCACCGGGGAGCTGTTTTTT. The encoded protein is CASSVLAGGPSTGELFF. The chain carries TRBV9 and TRBJ2-2, with 12 bases matching TRBD2. This CDR3 is 17 amino acids long. Germline V gene sequence: CDR1 SGDLS, CDR2 YYNGEE. V was pared by 1 base and J by 4 bases, with 5 bases of the junction left unmatched.

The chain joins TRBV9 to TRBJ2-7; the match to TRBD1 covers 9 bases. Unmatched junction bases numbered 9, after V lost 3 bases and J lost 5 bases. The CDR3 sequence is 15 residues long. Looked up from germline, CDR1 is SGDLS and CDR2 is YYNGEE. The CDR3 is CASSATGGQGNEQYF. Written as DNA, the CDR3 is TGTGCCAGCAGCGCCACTGGGGGACAGGGCAACGAGCAGTACTTC.